This T cell receptor (beta chain) was found in a study of T cell responses to AZD1222 COVID-19 vaccine. Germline values: CDR1 SGHDN, CDR2 FVKESK. The CDR3 loop spans 12 amino acids. With 8 bases clipped from V and 9 bases from J, the junction kept 3 bases outside the gene matches. Produced via immunoSEQ multiplex PCR; TCRdb's table is partial and in-frame only. The repertoire holds some 150,000 clones, with around nine tenths as singletons. The clonotype originates from an adult in good health. The sequencing used peripheral blood, collected on day 0 of AZD1222 vaccination. The genes are TRBV14 and TRBJ2-1; 11 bases map to TRBD1. The CDR3 DNA reads as TGTGCCAGCGGGGACAGGGGGATTGAGCAGTTCTTC. It encodes CASGDRGIEQFF.